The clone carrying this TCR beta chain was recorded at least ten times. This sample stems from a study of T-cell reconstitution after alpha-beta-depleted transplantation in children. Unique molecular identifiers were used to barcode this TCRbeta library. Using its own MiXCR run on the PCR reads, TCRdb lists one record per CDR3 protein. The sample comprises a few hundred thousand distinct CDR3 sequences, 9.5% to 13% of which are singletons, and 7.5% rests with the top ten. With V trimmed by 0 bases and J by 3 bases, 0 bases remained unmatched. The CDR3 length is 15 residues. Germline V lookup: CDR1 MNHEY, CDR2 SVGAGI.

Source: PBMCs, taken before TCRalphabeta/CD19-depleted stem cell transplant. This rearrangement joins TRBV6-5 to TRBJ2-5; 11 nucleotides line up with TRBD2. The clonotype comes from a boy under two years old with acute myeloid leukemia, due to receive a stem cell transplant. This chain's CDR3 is CASSYSGLAEETQYF. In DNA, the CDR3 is TGTGCCAGCAGTTACTCGGGACTAGCGGAAGAGACCCAGTACTTC.